This T cell receptor beta chain comes out of a study of shared clonotypes between healthy human individuals. The data were produced by immunoSEQ multiplex PCR, yet TCRdb's version contains in-frame clones alone and is incomplete. The sample includes hundreds of thousands of clones, roughly three quarters seen only once; the top ten take more than 10%. The length of the CDR3 is 16 residues. Deletions cut 4 bases from V and 4 bases from J, with 18 bases between. CDR1 SGDLS and CDR2 YYNGEE come from the germline V gene. What was sequenced was PBMCs. This chain links TRBV9 with TRBJ2-1, with TRBD1 as a possible D gene (6 bases). This clonotype originated in a woman in her thirties or forties in good health. Some clones in this sample may be carry-over from other donors' samples. DNA for the CDR3: TGTGCCAGCAGCAAACAACAGGGAGTTTTTTACAATGAGCAGTTCTTC. It is translated as CASSKQQGVFYNEQFF.